Detailed here is one T cell receptor (beta chain). The antigen remains undetermined. Since a much larger clone is just one base distant, this may be a read error. A universal primer site was created by template switching, with the cDNA bearing unique molecular identifiers. TCRdb processed the 5' RACE reads anew with MiXCR; each CDR3 protein has one entry. The sample has around 1.7 million distinct CDR3 sequences; around a third are singletons. This specimen comes from a study of identical twins. Trimming removed 1 base at V and 11 bases at J, with 23 bases between. Germline V lookup: CDR1 SGHAT, CDR2 FQNNGV. The CDR3 covers 16 residues. Findings of the study overall: Fewer insertions marked abundant cord blood beta clonotypes; young adult naive trended weakly, memory not at all. One should note that invariant MAIT and iNKT cells could partly confound zero-insertion analyses. Low generation-probability sequences were in excess among twin-shared out-of-frame alpha sequences.

The V and J genes are TRBV11-2 and TRBJ2-5; D is undetermined. This sequence was found in a newborn girl in good health. The sample was cord blood. The CDR3: CASSLVGRAIHNEQYF. CDR3 sequence (DNA): TGTGCCAGCAGCTTAGTTGGCCGGGCAATCCACAATGAGCAGTACTTC. The full variable domain, completed using reference TRBV11-2 and TRBJ2-5, is EAGVAQSPRYKIIEKRQSVAFWCNPISGHATLYWYQQILGQGPKLLIQFQNNGVVDDSQLPKDRFSAERLKGVDSTLKIQPAKLEDSAVYLCASSLVGRAIHNEQYFGPGTRLLVL.